This T cell receptor (beta chain) is drawn from a study of T cell changes during pregnancy in multiple sclerosis. TCRdb's table, derived via immunoSEQ multiplex PCR, lists solely in-frame clones and lacks some. The table includes 60,000 to 90,000 clones, roughly 92% detected once. This clone appeared a single time. The clonotype was recovered from a female donor in good health, enrolled as a control in a pregnancy study. The source material was peripheral blood, sampled in the first trimester of pregnancy.

CDR3 residues: CASSQNKRDEQYF. CDR3 DNA sequence: TGTGCCAGCAGCCAAAACAAGAGGGACGAGCAGTACTTC. The V and J genes are TRBV5-4 and TRBJ2-7, with a possible D match to TRBD2 (5 bases). This CDR3 has 13 residues. V was shortened by 4 bases and J by 5 bases, with 13 bases between the two germline ends. CDR1 and CDR2 (germline): SGHNT, YYREEE (reference sequence). Together with reference TRBV5-4 and TRBJ2-7, the CDR3 gives the full variable domain: ETGVTQSPTHLIKTRGQQVTLRCSSQSGHNTVSWYQQALGQGPQFIFQYYREEENGRGNFPPRFSGLQFPNYSSELNVNALELDDSALYLCASSQNKRDEQYFGPGTRLTVT.